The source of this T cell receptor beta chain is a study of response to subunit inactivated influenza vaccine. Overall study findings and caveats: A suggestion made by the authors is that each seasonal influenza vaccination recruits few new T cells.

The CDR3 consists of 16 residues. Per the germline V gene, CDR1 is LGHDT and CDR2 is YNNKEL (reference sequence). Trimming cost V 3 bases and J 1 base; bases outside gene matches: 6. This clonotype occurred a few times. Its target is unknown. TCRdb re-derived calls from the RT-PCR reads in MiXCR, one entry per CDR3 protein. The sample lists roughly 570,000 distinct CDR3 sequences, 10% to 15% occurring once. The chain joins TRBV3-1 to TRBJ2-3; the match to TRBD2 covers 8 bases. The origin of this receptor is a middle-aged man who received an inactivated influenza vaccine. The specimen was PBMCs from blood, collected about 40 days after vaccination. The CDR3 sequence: CASSQGNSGGTDTQYF. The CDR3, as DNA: TGTGCCAGCAGCCAGGGTAATAGCGGGGGCACAGATACGCAGTATTTT.